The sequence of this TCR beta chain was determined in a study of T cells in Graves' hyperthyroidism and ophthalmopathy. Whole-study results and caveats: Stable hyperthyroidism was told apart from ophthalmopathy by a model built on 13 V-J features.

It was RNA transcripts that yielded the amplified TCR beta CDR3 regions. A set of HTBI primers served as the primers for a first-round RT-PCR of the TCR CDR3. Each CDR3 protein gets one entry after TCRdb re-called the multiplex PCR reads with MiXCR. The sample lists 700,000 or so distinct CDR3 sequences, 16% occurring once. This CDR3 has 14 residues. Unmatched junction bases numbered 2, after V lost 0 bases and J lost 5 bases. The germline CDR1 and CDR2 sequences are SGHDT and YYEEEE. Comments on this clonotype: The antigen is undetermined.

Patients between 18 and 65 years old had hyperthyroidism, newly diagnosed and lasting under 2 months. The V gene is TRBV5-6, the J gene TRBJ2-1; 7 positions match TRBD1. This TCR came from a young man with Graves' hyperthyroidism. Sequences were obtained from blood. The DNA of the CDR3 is TGTGCCAGCAGCTTGGGAGACAGGGACAATGAGCAGTTCTTC. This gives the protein CASSLGDRDNEQFF.